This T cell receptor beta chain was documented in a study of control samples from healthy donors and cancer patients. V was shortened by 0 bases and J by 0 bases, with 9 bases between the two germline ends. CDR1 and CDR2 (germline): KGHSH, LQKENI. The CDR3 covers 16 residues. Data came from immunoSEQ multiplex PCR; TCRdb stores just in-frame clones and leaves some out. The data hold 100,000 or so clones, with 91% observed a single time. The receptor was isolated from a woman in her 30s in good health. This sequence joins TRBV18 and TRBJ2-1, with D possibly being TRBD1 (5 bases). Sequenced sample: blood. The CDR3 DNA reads TGTGCCAGCTCACCACCTCAGGGTAGCTCCTACAATGAGCAGTTCTTC. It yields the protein CASSPPQGSSYNEQFF. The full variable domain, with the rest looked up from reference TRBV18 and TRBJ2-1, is NAGVMQNPRHLVRRRGQEARLRCSPMKGHSHVYWYRQLPEEGLKFMVYLQKENIIDESGMPKERFSAEFPKEGPSILRIQQVVRGDSAAYFCASSPPQGSSYNEQFFGPGTRLTVL.